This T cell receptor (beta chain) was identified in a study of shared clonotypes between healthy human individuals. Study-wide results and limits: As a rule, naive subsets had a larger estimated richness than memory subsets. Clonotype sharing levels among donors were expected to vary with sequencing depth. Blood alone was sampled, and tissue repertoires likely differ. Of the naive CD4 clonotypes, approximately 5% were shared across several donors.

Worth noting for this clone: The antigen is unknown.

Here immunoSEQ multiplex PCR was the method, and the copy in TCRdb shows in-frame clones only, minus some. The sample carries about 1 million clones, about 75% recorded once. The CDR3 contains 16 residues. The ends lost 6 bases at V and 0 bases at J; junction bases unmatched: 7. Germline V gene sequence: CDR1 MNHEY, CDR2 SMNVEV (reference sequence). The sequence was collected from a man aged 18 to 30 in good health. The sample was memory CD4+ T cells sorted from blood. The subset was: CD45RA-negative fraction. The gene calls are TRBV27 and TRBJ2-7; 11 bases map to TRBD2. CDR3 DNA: TGTGCCAGCAGACTCACGACTAGCGGGGCCTCCTACGAGCAGTACTTC. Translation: CASRLTTSGASYEQYF.